This T cell receptor beta chain was sequenced during a study of T cell responses to AZD1222 COVID-19 vaccine. Generated by immunoSEQ multiplex PCR, the TCRdb table keeps only in-frame clones and is missing some. The profile shows 130,000 to 150,000 clones, around 84% of them singletons. Worth noting for this clone: Antigen specificity is unknown.

Overall study results and limits: Only a handful of AZD1222 recipients tested seropositive at baseline.

Germline lookup yields CDR1 SNHLY and CDR2 FYNNEI. The CDR3 extends over 12 amino acids. Between the trimmed V and J ends, which lost 6 bases and 5 bases, there was a span of 8 bases. This clonotype originated in an adult who received the AZD1222 COVID-19 vaccine. Sample: peripheral blood, taken 28 days after the second AZD1222 dose. V usage is TRBV2 and J usage is TRBJ2-1; D not resolved. The CDR3 nucleotides are TGTGCCAGCAGACAGACCCACAATGAGCAGTTCTTC. It translates to CASRQTHNEQFF.